The sample holds a few counts of the clone carrying this TCR beta chain. The antigen is not known. Only in-frame clones appear in the TCRdb table, and some are missing; sequencing was by immunoSEQ multiplex PCR. Of 2 million to 2.5 million clones listed, more than 85% were seen once; the top ten hold around 0.4%. This CDR3 comprises 13 residues. Germline lookup yields CDR1 MNHEY and CDR2 SMNVEV (reference sequence). The germline V and J ends were trimmed by 9 bases and 3 bases, with 14 bases remaining between them. This entry belongs to a study of shared clonotypes between healthy human individuals. Study-wide context: Each donor's CD4 naive and CD4 memory cells filled three plates apiece, CD8 naive two, and CD8 memory one.

Study-level findings and limits: Non-shared clonotypes displayed generation probabilities falling below those of clonotypes present in all four donors. Collection of samples was limited to blood; tissue repertoires likely differ. Represented genetic and exposure-history diversity was restricted by having few donors.

Sequenced sample: naive CD4+ T cells from PBMCs. Described subset: CD45RA+ positively selected. The V call is TRBV27, the J call TRBJ1-1, with D perhaps TRBD1 (5 bases). The TCR originated in a man younger than 35 in good health. Some clones in this sample may be carry-over from other donors' samples. The CDR3 region has the DNA TGTGCCAGTATGCCACAGGTGCACACTGAAGCTTTCTTT. Its translation is CASMPQVHTEAFF.